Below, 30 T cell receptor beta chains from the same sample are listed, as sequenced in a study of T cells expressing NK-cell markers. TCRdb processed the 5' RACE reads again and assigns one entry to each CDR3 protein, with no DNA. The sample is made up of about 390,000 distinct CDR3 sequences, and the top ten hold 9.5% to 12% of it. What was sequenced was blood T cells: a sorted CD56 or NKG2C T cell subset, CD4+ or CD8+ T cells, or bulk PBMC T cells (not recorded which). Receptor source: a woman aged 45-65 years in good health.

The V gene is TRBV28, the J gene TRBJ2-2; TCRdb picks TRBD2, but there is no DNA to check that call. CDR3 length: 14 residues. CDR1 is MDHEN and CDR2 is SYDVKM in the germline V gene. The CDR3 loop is CASKLAGVTGELFF.

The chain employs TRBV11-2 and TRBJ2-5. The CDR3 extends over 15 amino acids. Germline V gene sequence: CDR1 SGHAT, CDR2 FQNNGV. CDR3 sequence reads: CASSLDLDWKETQYF. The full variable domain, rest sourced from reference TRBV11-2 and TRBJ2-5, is EAGVAQSPRYKIIEKRQSVAFWCNPISGHATLYWYQQILGQGPKLLIQFQNNGVVDDSQLPKDRFSAERLKGVDSTLKIQPAKLEDSAVYLCASSLDLDWKETQYFGPGTRLLVL.

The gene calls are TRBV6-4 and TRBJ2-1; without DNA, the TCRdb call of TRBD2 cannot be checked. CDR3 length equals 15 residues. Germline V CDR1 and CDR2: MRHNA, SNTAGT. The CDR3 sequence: CASGQTSGPYNEQFF.

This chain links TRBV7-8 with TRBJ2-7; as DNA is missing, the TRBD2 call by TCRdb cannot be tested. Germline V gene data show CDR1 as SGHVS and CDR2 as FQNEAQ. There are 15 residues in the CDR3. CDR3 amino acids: CASSFLADLSYEQYF. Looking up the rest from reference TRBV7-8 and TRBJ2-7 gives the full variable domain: GAGVSQSPRYKVAKRGQDVALRCDPISGHVSLFWYQQALGQGPEFLTYFQNEAQLDKSGLPSDRFFAERPEGSVSTLKIQRTQQEDSAVYLCASSFLADLSYEQYFGPGTRLTVT.

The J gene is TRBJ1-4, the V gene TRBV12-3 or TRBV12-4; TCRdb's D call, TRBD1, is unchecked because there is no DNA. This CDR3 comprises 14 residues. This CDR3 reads CASINEAKGRKLFF.

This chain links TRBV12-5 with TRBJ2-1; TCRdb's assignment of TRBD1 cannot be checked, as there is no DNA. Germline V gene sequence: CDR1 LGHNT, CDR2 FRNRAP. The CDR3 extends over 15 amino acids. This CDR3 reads CASGLVRGERYEQFF.

The chain's CDR3 is CASSQTSGRSETQYF. This sequence joins TRBV12-3 or TRBV12-4 and TRBJ2-5; the TCRdb D gene call, TRBD2, has no DNA to confirm it. The CDR3 extends over 15 amino acids.

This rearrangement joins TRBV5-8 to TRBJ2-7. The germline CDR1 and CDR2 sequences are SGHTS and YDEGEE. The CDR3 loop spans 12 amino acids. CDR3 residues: CASSWRVGEQYF.

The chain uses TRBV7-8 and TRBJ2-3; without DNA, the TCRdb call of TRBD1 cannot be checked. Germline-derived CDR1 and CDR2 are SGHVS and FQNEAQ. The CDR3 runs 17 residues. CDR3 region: CASSLGIGTGRTDTQYF.

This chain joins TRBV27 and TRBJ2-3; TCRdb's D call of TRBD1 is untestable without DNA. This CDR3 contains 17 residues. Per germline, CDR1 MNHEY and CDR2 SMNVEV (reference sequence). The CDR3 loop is CASSRATAGILGDTQYF.

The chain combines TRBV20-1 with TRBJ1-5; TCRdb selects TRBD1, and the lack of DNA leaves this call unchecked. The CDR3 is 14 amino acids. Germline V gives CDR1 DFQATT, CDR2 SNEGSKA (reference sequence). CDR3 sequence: CSASEDRSNQPQHF.

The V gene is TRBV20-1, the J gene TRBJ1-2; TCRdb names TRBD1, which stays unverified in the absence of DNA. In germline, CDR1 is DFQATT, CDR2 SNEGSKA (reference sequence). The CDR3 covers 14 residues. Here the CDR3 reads CSARYPGAPDGYTF.

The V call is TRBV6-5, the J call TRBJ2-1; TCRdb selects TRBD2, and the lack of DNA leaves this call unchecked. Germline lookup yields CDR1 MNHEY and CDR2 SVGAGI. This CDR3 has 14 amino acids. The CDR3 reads CASSYSPSGRNQFF.

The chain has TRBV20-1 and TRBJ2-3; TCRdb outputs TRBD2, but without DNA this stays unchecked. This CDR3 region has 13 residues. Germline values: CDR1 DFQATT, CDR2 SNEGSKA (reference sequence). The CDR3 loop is CSVQAGALDTQYF.

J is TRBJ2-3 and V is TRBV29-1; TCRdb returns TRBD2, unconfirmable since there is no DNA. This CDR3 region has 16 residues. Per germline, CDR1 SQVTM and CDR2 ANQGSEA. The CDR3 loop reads CSVESRWERGTDTQYF.

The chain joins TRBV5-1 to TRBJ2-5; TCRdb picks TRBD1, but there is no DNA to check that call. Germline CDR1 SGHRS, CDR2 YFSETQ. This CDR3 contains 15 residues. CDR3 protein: CASSLETGSVETQYF.

The chain's CDR3 is CSAGKTGEDYNEQFF. The rearrangement uses TRBV20-1 and TRBJ2-1; TCRdb picks TRBD1, but there is no DNA to check that call. This CDR3 comprises 15 residues. Germline V gene data show CDR1 as DFQATT and CDR2 as SNEGSKA (reference sequence).

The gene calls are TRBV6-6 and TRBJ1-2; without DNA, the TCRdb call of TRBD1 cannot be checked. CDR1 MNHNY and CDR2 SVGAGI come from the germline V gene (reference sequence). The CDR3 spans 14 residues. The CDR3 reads CATRPGQGDYGYTF.

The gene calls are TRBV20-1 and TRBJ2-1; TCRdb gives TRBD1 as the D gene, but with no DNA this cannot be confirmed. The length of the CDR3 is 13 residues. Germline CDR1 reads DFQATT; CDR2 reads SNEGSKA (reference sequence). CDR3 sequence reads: CSAQFGAYNEQFF.

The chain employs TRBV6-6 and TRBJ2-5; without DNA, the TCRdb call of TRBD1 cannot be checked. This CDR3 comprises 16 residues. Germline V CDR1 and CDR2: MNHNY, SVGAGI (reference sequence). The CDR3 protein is CASSYSQMGGGETQYF.

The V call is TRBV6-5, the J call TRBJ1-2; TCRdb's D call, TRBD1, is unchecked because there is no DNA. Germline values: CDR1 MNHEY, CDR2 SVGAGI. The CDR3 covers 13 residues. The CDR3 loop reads CASSDRAVAGYTF.

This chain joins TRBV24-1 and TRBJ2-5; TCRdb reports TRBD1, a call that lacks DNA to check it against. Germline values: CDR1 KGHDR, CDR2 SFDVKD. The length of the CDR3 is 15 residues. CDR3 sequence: CATSDPTGRQETQYF.

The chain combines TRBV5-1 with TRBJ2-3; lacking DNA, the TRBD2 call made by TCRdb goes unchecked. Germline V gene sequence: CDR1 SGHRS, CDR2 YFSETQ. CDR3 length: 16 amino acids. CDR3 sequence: CASSLGSSGTTDTQYF.

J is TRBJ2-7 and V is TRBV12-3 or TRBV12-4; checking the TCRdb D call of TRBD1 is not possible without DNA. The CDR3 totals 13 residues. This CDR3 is CASSFQGADEQYF.

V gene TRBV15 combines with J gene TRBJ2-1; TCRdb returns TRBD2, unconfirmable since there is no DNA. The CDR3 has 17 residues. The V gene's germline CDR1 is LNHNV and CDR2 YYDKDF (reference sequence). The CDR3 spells CATSRARAGSPNNEQFF. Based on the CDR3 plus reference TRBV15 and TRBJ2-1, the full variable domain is DAMVIQNPRYQVTQFGKPVTLSCSQTLNHNVMYWYQQKSSQAPKLLFHYYDKDFNNEADTPDNFQSRRPNTSFCFLDIRSPGLGDTAMYLCATSRARAGSPNNEQFFGPGTRLTVL.

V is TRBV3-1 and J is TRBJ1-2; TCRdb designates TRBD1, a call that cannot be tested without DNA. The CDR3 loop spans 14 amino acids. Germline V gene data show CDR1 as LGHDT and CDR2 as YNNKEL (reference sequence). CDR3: CASRPTGGRYGYTF.

CDR3 loop: CASSPGGTTNTGELFF. V usage is TRBV4-1 and J usage is TRBJ2-2; TCRdb's D gene call, TRBD1, goes unchecked for lack of DNA. This CDR3 is 16 amino acids long. Germline CDR1 and CDR2: MGHRA and YSYEKL.

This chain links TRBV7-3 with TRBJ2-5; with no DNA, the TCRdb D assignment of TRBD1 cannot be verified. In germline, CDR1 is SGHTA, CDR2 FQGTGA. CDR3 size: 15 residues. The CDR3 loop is CASSLGDRDVETQYF.

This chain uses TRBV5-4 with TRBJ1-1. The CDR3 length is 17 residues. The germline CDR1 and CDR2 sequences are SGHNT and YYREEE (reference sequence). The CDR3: CASSLPGVRPMNTEAFF.

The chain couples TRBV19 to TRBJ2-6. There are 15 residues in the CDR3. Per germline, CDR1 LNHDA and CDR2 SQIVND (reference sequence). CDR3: CASSYQFSGANVLTF.